These 26 T cell receptor beta chains were all obtained from the same sample, sequenced in a study of OX40 agonist ivuxolimab in advanced cancers. Some clones are missing from TCRdb's copy, which holds only in-frame ones; the method was immunoSEQ multiplex PCR. Among about 77,000 clones, 94% were seen once, and the ten largest hold around 21%. Material: CD4+ or CD8+ T cells sorted from blood, obtained in a trial of the OX40 agonist ivuxolimab. The receptors originated from an adult with an advanced solid tumor such as melanoma, head and neck, liver or kidney cancer.

The chain combines TRBV7-9 with TRBJ2-7; D possibly corresponds to TRBD1 (5 bases). The V end was cut by 2 bases, the J end by 7 bases, with 18 bases between. The length of the CDR3 is 15 residues. Per the germline V gene, CDR1 is SEHNR and CDR2 is FQNEAQ (reference sequence). The CDR3 DNA reads as TGTGCCAGCAGCTTACCCCAGGGTAGTTCTGGGGAGCAGTACTTC. Its protein product is CASSLPQGSSGEQYF.

This sequence joins TRBV4-1 and TRBJ2-7; D is perhaps TRBD2 (5 bases). The CDR3 totals 15 residues. Germline assignment: CDR1 MGHRA and CDR2 YSYEKL. V shed 4 bases and J shed 2 bases, with 15 bases lying between them. The CDR3 coding sequence is TGCGCCAGCAGCCCTCTGACTGGAGGACCCTACGAGCAGTACTTC. As protein: CASSPLTGGPYEQYF.

This clone was recorded once. The chain is built from TRBV28 and TRBJ2-7, with 8 bases aligning to TRBD2. V lost 2 bases to trimming and J lost 6 bases; unmatched junction nucleotides: 6. CDR3 length equals 14 residues. The V gene's germline CDR1 is MDHEN and CDR2 SYDVKM. CDR3 bases: TGTGCCAGCAGTTTAAGCGGGGGAATAGGCGAGCAGTACTTC. This gives the protein CASSLSGGIGEQYF.

V gene TRBV9 combines with J gene TRBJ2-1; possible D gene TRBD2, 6 bases. CDR1 and CDR2 (germline): SGDLS, YYNGEE. V lost 0 bases and J lost 2, with 9 bases in between. The CDR3 spans 15 residues. In DNA form, the CDR3 reads TGTGCCAGCAGCGTAGCCGGGAGAACCTACAATGAGCAGTTCTTC. Translated, it gives CASSVAGRTYNEQFF.

The gene calls are TRBV4-3 and TRBJ2-7, with TRBD1 matching over 8 bases. This CDR3 region has 14 residues. After removal of 4 bases from V and 4 bases from J, the junction contained 6 bases not matched to a gene. CDR1 is LGHNA, CDR2 YSLEER, per germline. CDR3 in DNA: TGCGCCAGCAGCCCCGGACAGGGCTTATACGAGCAGTACTTC. This gives the protein CASSPGQGLYEQYF.

This chain uses TRBV6-1 with TRBJ2-7; 7 bases are a match to TRBD2. The CDR3 loop spans 15 amino acids. CDR1 is MNHNS, CDR2 SASEGT, per germline. V was clipped by 4 bases and J by 0 bases; unmatched bases: 6. The CDR3 DNA sequence: TGTGCCAGCAGTGTGTTCGGGACTACCTCCTACGAGCAGTACTTC. Its translation: CASSVFGTTSYEQYF.

The CDR3 here is CAWRLAYTDTQYF. As DNA, the CDR3 is TGTGCCTGGAGGCTAGCGTACACAGATACGCAGTATTTT. The chain uses TRBV30 and TRBJ2-3; perhaps TRBD2 as D (6 bases). The CDR3 has 13 residues. Trimming removed 3 bases from V and 2 bases from J, with 9 bases in between. Germline V CDR1 and CDR2: GTSNPN, SVGIG (reference sequence).

The chain joins TRBV19 to TRBJ1-3; D may be TRBD1 (5 bases). The CDR3 is 15 amino acids. The germline CDR1 and CDR2 sequences are LNHDA and SQIVND (reference sequence). Trimming pared 3 bases from V and 0 bases from J, leaving 9 bases between. The chain's CDR3 is CASSMGGTSGNTIYF. In DNA form, the CDR3 reads TGTGCCAGTAGTATGGGCGGGACCTCTGGAAACACCATATATTTT. The full variable domain, in which reference TRBV19 and TRBJ1-3 provide the parts outside the CDR3, is DGGITQSPKYLFRKEGQNVTLSCEQNLNHDAMYWYRQDPGQGLRLIYYSQIVNDFQKGDIAEGYSVSREKKESFPLTVTSAQKNPTAFYLCASSMGGTSGNTIYFGEGSWLTVV.

Only one count was recorded for this clone. CDR3 nucleotide sequence: TGTGCCAGCAGCGATTTAGCGGGAGTTACCGAGCAGTACTTC. Protein: CASSDLAGVTEQYF. The genes are TRBV5-4 and TRBJ2-7, with 9 bases aligning to TRBD2. This CDR3 has 14 residues. Germline V lookup: CDR1 SGHNT, CDR2 YYREEE (reference sequence). V shed 4 bases and J 6 bases; nucleotides not matched to a gene: 8. Drawing the rest from reference TRBV5-4 and TRBJ2-7, the complete variable domain is ETGVTQSPTHLIKTRGQQVTLRCSSQSGHNTVSWYQQALGQGPQFIFQYYREEENGRGNFPPRFSGLQFPNYSSELNVNALELDDSALYLCASSDLAGVTEQYFGPGTRLTVT.

This clone was recorded only once. The chain links TRBV19 to TRBJ2-5; TRBD2 matches at 7 bases. Germline V gene lookup returns CDR1 LNHDA and CDR2 SQIVND (reference sequence). After removal of 9 bases from V and 4 bases from J, the junction contained 14 bases not matched to a gene. The CDR3 runs 15 residues. CDR3 sequence reads: CASTSMAGVLETQYF. The DNA for the CDR3 is TGTGCCAGCACCTCTATGGCGGGGGTTTTAGAGACCCAGTACTTC.

The chain links TRBV7-2 to TRBJ2-7; TRBD2 agrees at 8 bases. The germline CDR1 and CDR2 sequences are SGHTA and FQGNSA. This CDR3 is 14 amino acids long. V lost 5 bases to trimming and J lost 4 bases; unmatched junction nucleotides: 7. In nucleotides, the CDR3 is TGTGCCAGCAGCCCCGGGGGGGGACTATACGAGCAGTACTTC. Encoded protein: CASSPGGGLYEQYF.

The V and J genes are TRBV15 and TRBJ2-5; 9 nucleotides align to TRBD2. The V gene's germline CDR1 is LNHNV and CDR2 YYDKDF (reference sequence). This CDR3 comprises 17 residues. After removal of 3 bases from V and 1 base from J, the junction contained 9 bases not matched to a gene. The CDR3: CATSSDAGTSPQETQYF. The CDR3 bases are TGTGCCACCAGCAGCGATGCCGGGACTAGCCCCCAAGAGACCCAGTACTTC.

The chain joins TRBV28 to TRBJ2-3; no clear D. There are 17 residues in the CDR3. Germline CDR1 is MDHEN and CDR2 is SYDVKM. Trimming removed 4 bases at V and 0 bases at J, with 17 bases between. The CDR3: CASSWTPRVSSTDTQYF. The CDR3 DNA reads as TGTGCCAGCAGTTGGACCCCTAGGGTCTCTAGCACAGATACGCAGTATTTT.

The chain carries TRBV30 and TRBJ2-1; 8 bases agree with TRBD2. Trimming cost V 6 bases and J 6 bases; bases outside gene matches: 10. CDR1 and CDR2 from the germline V gene are GTSNPN and SVGIG (reference sequence). This CDR3 is built from 14 residues. CDR3 nucleotides: TGTGCCTGCCAACTAGCGGCCGGGGTCAATGAGCAGTTCTTC. Its translation: CACQLAAGVNEQFF.

The chain recombines TRBV19 with TRBJ2-3; maybe TRBD2 (7 bases). Germline assignment: CDR1 LNHDA and CDR2 SQIVND (reference sequence). V lost 6 bases, J lost 5 bases, and 18 bases lay in between. This CDR3 has 15 residues. CDR3 bases: TGTGCCAGTAGCTGGGGGGCGGGAGAAGAAGATACGCAGTATTTT. Translated, it gives CASSWGAGEEDTQYF.

This chain connects TRBV28 to TRBJ2-7; 9 nucleotides match TRBD1. The CDR3 runs 16 residues. V lost 3 bases and J lost 3; bases outside the gene matches: 9. CDR1 and CDR2 (germline): MDHEN, SYDVKM. The CDR3 reads CASSFQGTGLDYEQYF. CDR3 bases: TGTGCCAGCAGTTTTCAGGGGACAGGGTTAGACTACGAGCAGTACTTC.

The chain links TRBV6-5 to TRBJ2-7; the D gene is possibly TRBD2 (6 bases). The germline V gene encodes CDR1 MNHEY and CDR2 SVGAGI. The CDR3 is 14 amino acids. The germline V and J ends were trimmed by 5 bases and 3 bases, with 14 bases remaining between them. In DNA, the CDR3 is TGTGCCAGCAGTGATGTGGGACTGAGCTACGAGCAGTACTTC. It specifies CASSDVGLSYEQYF.

The CDR3 DNA sequence: TGTGCCAGCAGTGAAAAGATAAATCCAAACACTGAAGCTTTCTTT. Residues: CASSEKINPNTEAFF. This chain links TRBV25-1 with TRBJ1-1; D gene ambiguous. Germline V gene lookup returns CDR1 MGHDK and CDR2 SYGVNS. The ends were cut back, 2 bases at V and 2 bases at J, with 12 bases in the middle. The CDR3 loop spans 15 amino acids.

In its sample, this clone was seen once. V gene TRBV12-2 combines with J gene TRBJ2-7. TRBV12-2 is termed a pseudogene. The CDR3 length is 17 residues. The DNA of the CDR3 is TGTGCAAGTCGCTTAGTGGGGGCGGGACTCCGATTTTACGAGCAGTACTTC. It specifies CASRLVGAGLRFYEQYF.

This chain joins TRBV10-3 and TRBJ2-2, with 8 bases fitting TRBD1. The germline gives CDR1 ENHRY, CDR2 SYGVKD. V lost 2 bases, J lost 6 bases, and 5 bases stayed unmatched. The CDR3 totals 15 residues. CDR3 nucleotide sequence: TGTGCCATCAGTGAGAATGACAGGGGAGCCGGGGAGCTGTTTTTT. Protein: CAISENDRGAGELFF.

V usage is TRBV11-2 and J usage is TRBJ2-1; TRBD2 might be the D (6 bases). Trimming pared 8 bases from V and 7 bases from J, leaving 15 bases between. This CDR3 spans 13 amino acids. Germline CDR1 SGHAT, CDR2 FQNNGV. The CDR3 DNA reads TGTGCCAGCGGGAGGACTTCAAGAAATGAGCAGTTCTTC. The encoded protein is CASGRTSRNEQFF.

This chain joins TRBV5-1 and TRBJ1-1; D gene ambiguous. The CDR3 runs to 14 residues. In germline, CDR1 is SGHRS, CDR2 YFSETQ. V was pared by 6 bases and J by 3 bases, with 15 bases between. The CDR3 protein is CASNEGFIDTEAFF. The CDR3 coding sequence is TGCGCCAGCAACGAGGGCTTCATTGACACTGAAGCTTTCTTT.

This sequence joins TRBV6-5 and TRBJ2-7, with TRBD1 matching 8 bases. Germline V gene sequence: CDR1 MNHEY, CDR2 SVGAGI. J was trimmed by 2 bases and V by 3 bases; bases with no gene match: 9. The CDR3 consists of 16 residues. CDR3 bases: TGTGCCAGCAGTTATACCTTGGACAGGGCAACCTACGAGCAGTACTTC. Translating gives CASSYTLDRATYEQYF.

V and J are TRBV9 and TRBJ2-2, with D possibly matching TRBD2 (7 bases). The CDR3 consists of 16 residues. Germline assignment: CDR1 SGDLS and CDR2 YYNGEE. Between the trimmed V and J ends, which lost 4 bases and 4 bases, there was a span of 17 bases. The CDR3 loop reads CASSPRRGGGTGELFF. DNA for the CDR3: TGTGCCAGCAGCCCCAGACGCGGGGGCGGCACCGGGGAGCTGTTTTTT.

J is TRBJ1-2 and V is TRBV4-3; maybe TRBD1 (6 bases). CDR1 and CDR2 (germline): LGHNA, YSLEER. The V and J ends lost 0 bases and 2 bases respectively, with 10 bases between them. The CDR3 runs 15 residues. As DNA, the CDR3 is TGCGCCAGCAGCCAAGAAGGGGGGGGCAACTATGGCTACACCTTC. Translated: CASSQEGGGNYGYTF.

The chain uses TRBV10-3 and TRBJ1-1, with 8 bases fitting TRBD1. The CDR3 length is 12 residues. Germline lookup yields CDR1 ENHRY and CDR2 SYGVKD. V was clipped by 7 bases and J by 4 bases; unmatched bases: 2. The CDR3 sequence: CAITDRGTEAFF. The CDR3 nucleotides read TGTGCCATCACCGACAGGGGCACTGAAGCTTTCTTT.